The 5 T cell receptor beta chains below all came from one sample that was sequenced in a study of blood T cell repertoires in COVID-19. Libraries were prepared by immunoSEQ multiplex PCR; TCRdb keeps only in-frame clonotypes and omits some of them. The sample comprises roughly 17,000 clones, approximately 89% of which are singletons, and 3.2% rests with the top ten. The source material was peripheral blood. The receptor set was obtained from a human donor in a cohort sampled during active COVID-19.

V gene TRBV19 combines with J gene TRBJ2-3; perhaps TRBD1 as D (6 bases). Germline CDR1 LNHDA, CDR2 SQIVND (reference sequence). Trimming took 5 bases from V and 4 from J, leaving 19 bases between them. The CDR3 extends over 16 amino acids. As DNA, the CDR3 is TGTGCCAGTAGTCCTAAGGGGGACCTTCTTGCAGATACGCAGTATTTT. This gives the protein CASSPKGDLLADTQYF.

The chain combines TRBV27 with TRBJ1-5; 8 nucleotides agree with TRBD1. The germline V gene has CDR1 MNHEY and CDR2 SMNVEV (reference sequence). The CDR3 is made up of 14 amino acids. Trimming at V came to 8 bases and at J to 7 bases, leaving 10 bases not matched to a gene. The CDR3 loop is CASCAQGAGQPQHF. CDR3 coding DNA: TGTGCCAGCTGTGCTCAGGGGGCGGGCCAGCCCCAGCATTTT.

The chain employs TRBV13 and TRBJ2-7, with D perhaps TRBD2 (7 bases). Germline CDR1 and CDR2: PRHDT and FYEKMQ (reference sequence). The ends were cut back, 5 bases at V and 6 bases at J, with 17 bases in the middle. This CDR3 has 14 residues. The CDR3 protein is CASSPRGGAIEQYF. DNA of the CDR3: TGTGCCAGCAGCCCGAGGGGGGGGGCAATCGAGCAGTACTTC.

This clone has just one count. The V and J genes are TRBV6-5 and TRBJ1-2, with TRBD1 matching 7 bases. This CDR3 is built from 14 residues. In germline, CDR1 is MNHEY, CDR2 SVGAGI. The V and J ends lost 8 bases and 5 bases, in that order; junction bases with no gene match: 11. In DNA form, the CDR3 reads TGTGCCAGCTCGAGGGGCAGGGGGGTATATGGCTACACCTTC. This gives the protein CASSRGRGVYGYTF.

The chain links TRBV12-3 or TRBV12-4 to TRBJ2-1; no clear D gene. The germline V and J ends were trimmed by 4 bases and 5 bases, with 6 bases remaining between them. There are 12 residues in the CDR3. This chain's CDR3 is CASSSPNNEQFF. The CDR3 DNA follows: TGTGCCAGCAGTTCCCCAAACAATGAGCAGTTCTTC.